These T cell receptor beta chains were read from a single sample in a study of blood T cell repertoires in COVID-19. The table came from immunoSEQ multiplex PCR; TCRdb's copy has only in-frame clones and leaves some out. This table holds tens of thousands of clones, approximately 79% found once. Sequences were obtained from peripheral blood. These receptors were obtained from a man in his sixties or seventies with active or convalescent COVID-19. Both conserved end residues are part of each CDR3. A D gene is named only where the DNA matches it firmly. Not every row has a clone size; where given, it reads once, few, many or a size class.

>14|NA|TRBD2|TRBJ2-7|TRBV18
CASSRRGADYEQYF
TGTGCCAGCTCACGGCGGGGGGCAGACTACGAGCAGTACTTC
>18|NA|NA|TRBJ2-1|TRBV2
CASKGDTVVRSSYNEQFF
TGTGCCAGTAAAGGGGACACCGTTGTAAGGAGCTCCTACAATGAGCAGTTCTTC
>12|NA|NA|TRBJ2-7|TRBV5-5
CASSSQGYEQYF
TGTGCCAGCAGCTCACAGGGCTACGAGCAGTACTTC
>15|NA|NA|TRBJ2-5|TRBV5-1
CASSLMGTYQETQYF
TGCGCCAGCAGCTTGATGGGGACTTACCAAGAGACCCAGTACTTC
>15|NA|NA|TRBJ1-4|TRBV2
CASSEETNPNEKLFF
TGTGCCAGCAGTGAAGAGACAAATCCTAATGAAAAACTGTTTTTT
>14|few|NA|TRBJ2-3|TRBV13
CASSLQVSADTQYF
TGTGCCAGCAGCCTCCAAGTCAGCGCGGATACGCAGTATTTT
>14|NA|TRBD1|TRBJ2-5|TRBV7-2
CASRAPGQRETQYF
TGTGCCAGCAGGGCCCCGGGACAGCGGGAGACCCAGTACTTC
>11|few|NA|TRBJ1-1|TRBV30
CAWTGPTEAFF
TGTGCCTGGACAGGGCCCACTGAAGCTTTCTTT
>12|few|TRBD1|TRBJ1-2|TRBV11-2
CASSPGGYGYTF
TGTGCCAGCAGTCCAGGGGGATATGGCTACACCTTC
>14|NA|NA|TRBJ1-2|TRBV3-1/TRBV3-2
CASSQGEVVAVPRF
TGTGCCAGCAGCCAAGGAGAGGTGGTGGCAGTCCCGAGGTTC
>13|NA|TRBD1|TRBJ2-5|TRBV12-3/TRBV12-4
CASRVTGQETQYF
TGTGCCAGCAGAGTGACAGGGCAAGAGACCCAGTACTTC
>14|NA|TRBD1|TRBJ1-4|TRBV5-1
CASSFKGADEKLFF
TGCGCCAGCAGCTTTAAGGGGGCGGATGAAAAACTGTTTTTT
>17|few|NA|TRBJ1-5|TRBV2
CASSEDPTKEPNQPQHF
TGTGCCAGCAGTGAAGACCCGACGAAGGAGCCAAATCAGCCCCAGCATTTT
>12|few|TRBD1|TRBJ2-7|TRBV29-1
CSVRGQIYEQYF
TGCAGCGTTCGGGGACAGATCTACGAGCAGTACTTC
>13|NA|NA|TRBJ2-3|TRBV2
CASSGPDRDTQYF
TGTGCCAGCAGTGGACCGGACAGAGATACGCAGTATTTT
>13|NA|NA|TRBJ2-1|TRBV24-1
CATSDPLRRARFF
TGTGCCACCAGTGATCCTCTGAGGAGGGCTCGGTTCTTC
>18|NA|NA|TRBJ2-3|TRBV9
CASSVAYVTARGTDTQYF
TGTGCCAGCAGCGTAGCTTATGTAACCGCTCGGGGCACAGATACGCAGTATTTT
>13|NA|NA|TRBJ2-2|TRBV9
CASSVVEEGELFF
TGTGCCAGCAGCGTAGTAGAGGAAGGGGAGCTGTTTTTT
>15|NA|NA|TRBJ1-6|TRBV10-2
CASRQTGDYNSPLHF
TGCGCCAGCAGACAGACGGGGGATTATAATTCACCCCTCCACTTT
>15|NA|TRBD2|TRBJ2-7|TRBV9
CASSVGGGEPYEQYF
TGTGCCAGCAGCGTAGGCGGGGGTGAACCCTACGAGCAGTACTTC
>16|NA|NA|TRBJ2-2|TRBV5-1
CASRSMEEVGTGELFF
TGCGCCAGCAGGTCGATGGAGGAGGTCGGCACCGGGGAGCTGTTTTTT
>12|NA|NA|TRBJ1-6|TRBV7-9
CASSWGDSPLHF
TGTGCCAGCAGCTGGGGGGATTCACCCCTCCACTTT
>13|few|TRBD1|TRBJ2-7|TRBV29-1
CSVERTGQQEQYF
TGCAGCGTTGAAAGGACAGGTCAACAAGAGCAGTACTTC
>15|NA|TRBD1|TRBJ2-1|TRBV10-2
CASSPPGQGRVEQFF
TGCGCCAGCAGTCCGCCGGGACAGGGGAGGGTTGAGCAGTTCTTC
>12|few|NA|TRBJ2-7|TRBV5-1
CASSLDQNEQYF
TGCGCCAGCAGCTTGGACCAGAACGAGCAGTACTTC